A single sample is the source of the 32 T cell receptor beta chains below, sequenced in a study of T cell responses to AZD1222 COVID-19 vaccine. This table comes from immunoSEQ multiplex PCR, and its TCRdb copy is limited to in-frame clones, with some not included. The sample includes approximately 110,000 clones, 87% seen only once; the top ten take 4.5% to 5.5%. Sequenced here: peripheral blood, sampled on day 0 of AZD1222 vaccination. These receptor sequences come from an adult in good health.

The V call is TRBV20-1, the J call TRBJ1-5; 7 bases are a match to TRBD1. V gave up 4 bases and J gave up 5 bases; unmatched junction bases: 8. The CDR3 is 14 residues long. CDR1 is DFQATT, CDR2 SNEGSKA, per germline (reference sequence). The CDR3 coding sequence is TGCAGTGCTAATGACAGGGCGTCTCATCAGCCCCAGCATTTT. The encoded protein is CSANDRASHQPQHF.

The chain links TRBV28 to TRBJ1-4; maybe TRBD1 (5 bases). From germline, CDR1 is MDHEN and CDR2 SYDVKM. This CDR3 is built from 16 residues. The V end lost 5 bases, the J end lost 3 bases, and 16 bases lay between the germline ends. CDR3 protein: CASSLATLGANEKLFF. The DNA for the CDR3 is TGTGCCAGCAGTCTGGCTACCTTGGGGGCTAATGAAAAACTGTTTTTT.

This chain joins TRBV6-6 and TRBJ1-6, with D unclear. Per the germline V gene, CDR1 is MNHNY and CDR2 is SVGAGI (reference sequence). This CDR3 has 16 residues. The germline V and J ends were trimmed by 0 bases and 7 bases, with 13 bases remaining between them. CDR3 residues: CASSYSTPTLNSPLHF. In nucleotides, the CDR3 is TGTGCCAGCAGTTACTCGACCCCCACCCTCAATTCACCCCTCCACTTT.

The chain employs TRBV29-1 and TRBJ2-2; TRBD2 is a possible D gene (6 bases). Between the trimmed V and J ends, which lost 0 bases and 5 bases, there was a span of 13 bases. The CDR3 consists of 15 residues. Looked up from germline, CDR1 is SQVTM and CDR2 is ANQGSEA. The CDR3 nucleotides read TGCAGCGTTGAAGATCGCAGGGCGGGAACCGGGGAGCTGTTTTTT. As protein: CSVEDRRAGTGELFF.

The chain combines TRBV14 with TRBJ1-6; the D is unclear. This CDR3 has 12 residues. Germline V gene sequence: CDR1 SGHDN, CDR2 FVKESK. V shed 3 bases and J shed 8 bases, with 5 bases lying between them. Here the CDR3 reads CASSHRDSPLHF. CDR3 sequence (DNA): TGTGCCAGCAGCCACCGAGATTCACCCCTCCACTTT.

The V gene is TRBV5-4, the J gene TRBJ2-2; 7 nucleotides match TRBD1. The CDR3 has 16 residues. V dropped 5 bases and J dropped 0; count of bases not matched to a gene: 7. Germline V CDR1 and CDR2: SGHNT, YYREEE (reference sequence). The CDR3 region is CASRKPGQPNTGELFF. For the CDR3, the DNA is TGTGCCAGCAGAAAACCGGGACAGCCGAACACCGGGGAGCTGTTTTTT.

The CDR3 region is CASSPPSGLGEQYF. Here the CDR3 DNA reads TGTGCCAGCTCACCACCGTCAGGGTTGGGCGAGCAGTACTTC. The chain uses TRBV18 and TRBJ2-7; possible D gene TRBD1, 5 bases. V was clipped by 0 bases and J by 6 bases, with 12 bases between them. Germline lookup yields CDR1 KGHSH and CDR2 LQKENI. The CDR3 is 14 residues long.

This chain links TRBV27 with TRBJ1-4; D possibly corresponds to TRBD1 (6 bases). Trimming pared 5 bases from V and 5 bases from J, leaving 9 bases between. The germline V gene encodes CDR1 MNHEY and CDR2 SMNVEV (reference sequence). The CDR3 length is 13 residues. This chain's CDR3 is CASSLGQNEKLFF. CDR3 DNA: TGTGCCAGCAGTCTCGGACAGAATGAAAAACTGTTTTTT.

V usage is TRBV5-1 and J usage is TRBJ2-1; D is ambiguous. V was clipped by 0 bases and J by 5 bases, with 12 bases between them. Looked up from germline, CDR1 is SGHRS and CDR2 is YFSETQ. The CDR3 totals 15 residues. CDR3 bases: TGCGCCAGCAGCTTGGTGGGAATGCTCAACAATGAGCAGTTCTTC. Its protein is CASSLVGMLNNEQFF.

This clone is a singleton in its sample. The V and J genes are TRBV6-2 or TRBV6-3 and TRBJ1-1, with a tentative D call TRBD1 (6 bases). Germline loops: CDR1 MNHEY, CDR2 SVGEGT. The CDR3 has 14 amino acids. The ends were cut back, 6 bases at V and 4 bases at J, with 15 bases in the middle. The DNA for the CDR3 is TGTGCCAGCAGCCCGACTACAGGGACCACTGAAGCTTTCTTT. It codes for CASSPTTGTTEAFF.

This chain joins TRBV5-1 and TRBJ1-2; D may be TRBD1 (5 bases). Deletions cut 0 bases from V and 7 bases from J, with 16 bases between. Per germline, CDR1 SGHRS and CDR2 YFSETQ. CDR3 size: 15 residues. CDR3 loop: CASSLVPGQSGGYTF. CDR3 in DNA: TGCGCCAGCAGCTTGGTTCCGGGGCAGAGTGGTGGCTACACCTTC. The full variable domain, with the rest looked up from reference TRBV5-1 and TRBJ1-2, is KAGVTQTPRYLIKTRGQQVTLSCSPISGHRSVSWYQQTPGQGLQFLFEYFSETQRNKGNFPGRFSGRQFSNSRSEMNVSTLELGDSALYLCASSLVPGQSGGYTFGSGTRLTVV.

The chain joins TRBV7-2 to TRBJ1-4; D gene ambiguous. The CDR3 has 14 amino acids. Germline V gene lookup returns CDR1 SGHTA and CDR2 FQGNSA. V shed 3 bases and J shed 0 bases, with 5 bases lying between them. CDR3 sequence (DNA): TGTGCCAGCAGCTTTGGCCCAACTAATGAAAAACTGTTTTTT. Translated: CASSFGPTNEKLFF.

The chain employs TRBV12-3 or TRBV12-4 and TRBJ2-7; D unclear. Trimming took 7 bases from V and 0 from J, leaving 7 bases between them. This CDR3 region has 12 residues. CDR3 in DNA: TGTGCCAGCACTCGGAGCTCCTACGAGCAGTACTTC. Translated, it gives CASTRSSYEQYF.

A single count supports this clone. J is TRBJ1-5 and V is TRBV18, with TRBD1 matching 7 bases. V gave up 4 bases and J gave up 2 bases; unmatched junction bases: 5. Germline V gene data show CDR1 as KGHSH and CDR2 as LQKENI. The CDR3 has 15 amino acids. CDR3 coding DNA: TGTGCCAGCTCACTAGACAGGGTTGGCAATCAGCCCCAGCATTTT. Translation gives CASSLDRVGNQPQHF.

The chain links TRBV7-3 to TRBJ1-2, with 9 bases identical to TRBD1. CDR1 and CDR2 from the germline V gene are SGHTA and FQGTGA. There are 14 residues in the CDR3. V was pared by 0 bases and J by 5 bases, with 1 base of the junction left unmatched. The CDR3 region has the DNA TGTGCCAGCAGCTTAACCGGGACAGGGTATGGCTACACCTTC. It specifies CASSLTGTGYGYTF.

This clone was detected once. The CDR3 loop is CASGRDGALVNTEAFF. The CDR3 coding sequence is TGTGCCAGCGGGAGGGACGGAGCACTCGTTAACACTGAAGCTTTCTTT. The chain has TRBV9 and TRBJ1-1; a weak D match, TRBD1 (5 bases). Germline V lookup: CDR1 SGDLS, CDR2 YYNGEE. Trimming left V 7 bases short and J 2 bases short, with 21 bases between. The CDR3 runs 16 residues.

In this sample, this clone turned up once. The chain joins TRBV30 to TRBJ2-3; 8 bases align to TRBD2. After removal of 3 bases from V and 6 bases from J, the junction contained 11 bases not matched to a gene. Looked up from germline, CDR1 is GTSNPN and CDR2 is SVGIG (reference sequence). CDR3 length equals 15 residues. The CDR3 DNA sequence: TGTGCCTGGAGGAGAGCGGGAGTGCTTAGGGATACGCAGTATTTT. Translated: CAWRRAGVLRDTQYF.

The V and J genes are TRBV5-1 and TRBJ2-5, with D maybe TRBD2 (6 bases). The V end lost 7 bases, the J end lost 1 base, and 14 bases lay between the germline ends. The CDR3 is 14 amino acids. Germline lookup yields CDR1 SGHRS and CDR2 YFSETQ. CDR3 DNA sequence: TGCGCCAGCCATCCGGGTAGCGGCCAAGAGACCCAGTACTTC. Translated, it gives CASHPGSGQETQYF.

This chain joins TRBV5-1 and TRBJ2-7; either TRBD1 or TRBD2 may supply D (5 bases each). Per germline, CDR1 SGHRS and CDR2 YFSETQ. The CDR3 has 13 residues. V lost 5 bases and J lost 0, with 9 bases in between. Here the CDR3 reads CASRGDGSYEQYF. CDR3 nucleotides: TGCGCCAGCAGGGGGGACGGCTCCTACGAGCAGTACTTC.

The V call is TRBV27, the J call TRBJ1-4, with D unresolved. The germline V and J ends were trimmed by 6 bases and 8 bases, with 16 bases remaining between them. This CDR3 contains 14 residues. Germline lookup yields CDR1 MNHEY and CDR2 SMNVEV (reference sequence). The CDR3 reads CASSMTRSGEKLFF. The CDR3 bases are TGTGCCAGCAGCATGACCAGGTCGGGGGAAAAACTGTTTTTT.

This rearrangement joins TRBV27 to TRBJ2-1; the D gene is possibly TRBD2 (6 bases). V lost 6 bases, J lost 14 bases, and 23 bases lay in between. CDR1 is MNHEY, CDR2 SMNVEV, per germline (reference sequence). The CDR3 length is 14 residues. CDR3 loop: CASREAGSLLWEFF. The CDR3 coding sequence is TGTGCCAGCAGGGAGGCGGGGTCACTACTCTGGGAGTTCTTC.

The chain carries TRBV29-1 and TRBJ1-2, with TRBD1 matching over 7 bases. This CDR3 spans 12 amino acids. The germline gives CDR1 SQVTM, CDR2 ANQGSEA. V shed 5 bases, J shed 4 bases, and the junction held 4 bases outside the gene matches. CDR3 in amino acids: CSVRDSFYGYTF. DNA of the CDR3: TGCAGCGTTAGGGACAGCTTCTATGGCTACACCTTC.

This chain connects TRBV29-1 to TRBJ1-4, with 9 bases that match TRBD1. CDR3 size: 14 residues. Germline lookup yields CDR1 SQVTM and CDR2 ANQGSEA. V was clipped by 7 bases and J by 8 bases; unmatched bases: 11. Here the CDR3 DNA reads TGCAGCGCCTCCGTGACAGGGGGAGGGGAAAAACTGTTTTTT. The encoded protein is CSASVTGGGEKLFF.

V gene TRBV28 combines with J gene TRBJ2-5; TRBD1 agrees at 7 bases. V lost 3 bases and J lost 7; bases outside the gene matches: 8. The CDR3 has 14 residues. Germline-derived CDR1 and CDR2 are MDHEN and SYDVKM. The CDR3 nucleotides read TGTGCCAGCAGTTTGTTGGGCAGACAGGGGACCCAGTACTTC. It codes for CASSLLGRQGTQYF.

This clone has just one count. V usage is TRBV23-1 and J usage is TRBJ2-3, with D possibly being TRBD1 (5 bases). TRBV23-1 is an ORF, with its function uncertain. Trimming stripped 11 bases from V and 1 base from J, with 13 bases between. CDR3 size: 13 residues. The CDR3 reads CAVPGIGTDTQYF. In DNA form, the CDR3 reads TGCGCCGTTCCAGGGATCGGCACAGATACGCAGTATTTT.

V is TRBV6-2 or TRBV6-3 and J is TRBJ1-1; tentative D call: TRBD1 (6 bases). This CDR3 has 18 amino acids. Germline values: CDR1 MNHEY, CDR2 SVGEGT. Trimming removed 0 bases at V and 6 bases at J, with 23 bases between. This chain's CDR3 is CASSYSKPGRGGGAEAFF. In nucleotides, the CDR3 is TGTGCCAGCAGTTACTCTAAACCGGGGCGAGGAGGGGGAGCTGAAGCTTTCTTT.

The rearrangement uses TRBV19 and TRBJ2-2, with TRBD1 identical over 7 bases. The length of the CDR3 is 15 residues. Germline V gene lookup returns CDR1 LNHDA and CDR2 SQIVND (reference sequence). Germline trimming cut 7 bases from V and 4 bases from J; bases unmatched to any gene: 9. For the CDR3, the DNA is TGTGCCAGTAACCTCAGGGGGATCAGCACCGGGGAGCTGTTTTTT. Protein product: CASNLRGISTGELFF.

The chain employs TRBV5-1 and TRBJ1-1, with a possible D match to TRBD1 (6 bases). In germline, CDR1 is SGHRS, CDR2 YFSETQ. With 0 bases removed from V and 5 bases from J, the gap between germline ends came to 14 bases. The CDR3 runs 15 residues. The CDR3 protein is CASSLGRGYRTEAFF. The CDR3 region has the DNA TGCGCCAGCAGCTTGGGCAGGGGTTATCGGACTGAAGCTTTCTTT.

The V call is TRBV4-1, the J call TRBJ1-2; D is possibly TRBD1 (5 bases). CDR1 MGHRA and CDR2 YSYEKL come from the germline V gene. The CDR3 has 15 residues. The CDR3 DNA sequence: TGCGCTACCAGGTCGGAACAGGCCCTAACGTATGGCTACACCTTC. Translated, it gives CATRSEQALTYGYTF.

The V and J genes are TRBV20-1 and TRBJ2-3; D may match TRBD1 or TRBD2 (5 bases each). V was pared by 5 bases and J by 8 bases, with 11 bases between. The CDR3 runs 11 residues. CDR1 is DFQATT, CDR2 SNEGSKA, per germline (reference sequence). As DNA, the CDR3 is TGCAGTGCTGAGGGGAAGGGTACGCAGTATTTT. Translating gives CSAEGKGTQYF.

The genes are TRBV28 and TRBJ1-1, with 8 bases lining up with TRBD1. The CDR3 covers 14 residues. The germline V gene encodes CDR1 MDHEN and CDR2 SYDVKM. V was pared by 9 bases and J by 5 bases, with 11 bases of the junction left unmatched. Written as DNA, the CDR3 is TGTGCCAGTAACGCAGGGGGCGGAACGACTGAAGCTTTCTTT. Protein product: CASNAGGGTTEAFF.

V usage is TRBV28 and J usage is TRBJ2-3, with TRBD2 as a possible D gene (5 bases). V dropped 8 bases and J dropped 6 bases, with 18 bases sitting between them. This CDR3 has 14 residues. The V gene's germline CDR1 is MDHEN and CDR2 SYDVKM. DNA for the CDR3: TGTGCCAGCGGACGCCCTGGCGGGTCGGATACGCAGTATTTT. Translation gives CASGRPGGSDTQYF.